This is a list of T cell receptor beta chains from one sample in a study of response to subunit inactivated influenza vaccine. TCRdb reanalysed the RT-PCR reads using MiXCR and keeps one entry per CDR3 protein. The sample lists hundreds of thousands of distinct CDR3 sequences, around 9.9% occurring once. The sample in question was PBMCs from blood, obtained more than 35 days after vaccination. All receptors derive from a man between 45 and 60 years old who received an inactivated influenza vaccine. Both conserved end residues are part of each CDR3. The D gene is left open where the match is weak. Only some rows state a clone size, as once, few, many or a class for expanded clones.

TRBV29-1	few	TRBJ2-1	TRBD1	TGCAGCGTTCCGGGACAGGGTCTTAATGAGCAGTTCTTC	CSVPGQGLNEQFF
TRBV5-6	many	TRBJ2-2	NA	TGTGCCAGCAGCTTGGGGCTAACGAACACCGGGGAGCTGTTTTTT	CASSLGLTNTGELFF
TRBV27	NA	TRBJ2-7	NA	TGTGCCAGCAGTCCCGGGACTAGGGGGCTCGAGCAGTACTTC	CASSPGTRGLEQYF
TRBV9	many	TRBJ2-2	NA	TGTGCCAGCAGCGCTCCGTCGATGGGGGTCACCGGGGAGCTGTTTTTT	CASSAPSMGVTGELFF
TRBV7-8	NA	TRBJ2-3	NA	TGTGCCAGCAGCGCATCCGGGACTTTTACAGATACGCAGTATTTT	CASSASGTFTDTQYF
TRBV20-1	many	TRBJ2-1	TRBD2	TGCAGTGCTAGACCCAGCGGGGGGTACAATGAGCAGTTCTTC	CSARPSGGYNEQFF
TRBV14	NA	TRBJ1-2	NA	TGTGCCAGCAGCCAAGATCTCCAGGCCTATGGCTACACCTTC	CASSQDLQAYGYTF
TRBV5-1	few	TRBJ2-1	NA	TGCGCCAGCAGCTTCCCCCGTCCCGGGTCCAATAGCTACAATGAGCAGTTCTTC	CASSFPRPGSNSYNEQFF
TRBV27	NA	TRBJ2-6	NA	TGTGCCAGCAGACCTTTGGGGGGCTCTGGGGCCAACGTCCTGACTTTC	CASRPLGGSGANVLTF
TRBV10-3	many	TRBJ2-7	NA	TGTGCCATCAGTAAGACAGATCACTCCTACGAGCAGTACTTC	CAISKTDHSYEQYF
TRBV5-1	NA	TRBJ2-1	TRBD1	TGCGCCAGCATCTTGGACGGGACAGGACTCTACAATGAGCAGTTCTTC	CASILDGTGLYNEQFF
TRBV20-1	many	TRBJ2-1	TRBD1	TGCAGTGCTGCCACAGGGGGAGTTCGGGATGAGCAGTTCTTC	CSAATGGVRDEQFF
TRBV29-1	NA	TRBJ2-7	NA	TGCAGCGCCACCCCGGGACATAGATCCTACGAGCAGTACTTC	CSATPGHRSYEQYF
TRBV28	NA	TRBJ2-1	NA	TGTGCCAGCAGTTCCGGGACTCAGAGTTGGCAGTTCTTC	CASSSGTQSWQFF
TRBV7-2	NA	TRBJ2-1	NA	TGTGCCAGCAGCTTAGCGGTTCATAGACCAGGATACAATGAGCAGTTCTTC	CASSLAVHRPGYNEQFF
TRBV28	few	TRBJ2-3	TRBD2	TGTGCCAGCAGTGCCCTAGCGGGGCCTAGCACAGATACGCAGTATTTT	CASSALAGPSTDTQYF
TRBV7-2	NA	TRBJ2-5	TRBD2	TGTGCCAGCAGCCAACATAAGACTAGCGGGGACCAGACCCAGTACTTC	CASSQHKTSGDQTQYF
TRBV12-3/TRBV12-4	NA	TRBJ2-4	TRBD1	TGTGCCAGCAAGGCGGGACAGGGGACAGGGAACATTCAGTACTTC	CASKAGQGTGNIQYF
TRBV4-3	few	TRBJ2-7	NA	TGCGCCAGCAGCCAAGGGTATAACGCCGACGAGCAGTACTTC	CASSQGYNADEQYF